The T cell receptor beta chain under discussion was sequenced for a study of beta chain features in type 1 diabetes. Every bit of the isolated RNA underwent reverse transcription, so sequencing read expressed TCRB transcripts. Data came from immunoSEQ multiplex PCR; TCRdb stores just in-frame clones and leaves some out. The table includes around 200,000 clones, around 13% detected once. CD4+ naive, central memory, regulatory and stem cell-like memory cells were sorted via CD45RO/CCR7/CD25/CD127/CD95/CD27. V was pared by 10 bases and J by 6 bases, with 17 bases of the junction left unmatched. CDR1 is LNHDA, CDR2 SQIVND, per germline (reference sequence). The CDR3 extends over 16 amino acids. This clone was detected only a few times.

The rearrangement links TRBV19 to TRBJ2-1; 8 bases align to TRBD2. What was sequenced was central memory CD4+ T cells from blood. This clonotype originated in a woman aged 18-30 years in good health. This CDR3 is CAISTPGTRYSNEQFF. DNA for the CDR3: TGTGCCATCTCTACTCCCGGGACTAGATATTCCAATGAGCAGTTCTTC. The full variable domain, in which reference TRBV19 and TRBJ2-1 provide the parts outside the CDR3, is DGGITQSPKYLFRKEGQNVTLSCEQNLNHDAMYWYRQDPGQGLRLIYYSQIVNDFQKGDIAEGYSVSREKKESFPLTVTSAQKNPTAFYLCAISTPGTRYSNEQFFGPGTRLTVL.